The 19 T cell receptor beta chains given below trace back to one sample, sequenced in a study of vaccination effects on CD4 cells after COVID-19 (dated by TCRdb to the early 2020s). Libraries came from the immunoSEQ multiplex PCR assay. TCRdb limited this immuneACCESS table to in-frame rearrangements with V and J called. A share of clones is missing; checked studies link under half to unresolved V genes, and the rest is unexplained. The sample yields some 50,000 clones; roughly 80% were counted once. Clones ranked in the top ten supply about 9% of the sample. After around ten days of culture, CD4+ T cells were isolated with the EasySep CD4+ T cell isolation kit. Their recognized antigens are unknown. The sample here was CD4+ T cells from PBMCs cultured without peptide, taken before COVID-19 vaccination. Receptors were obtained from a human donor who had a prior SARS-CoV-2 infection.

The sample holds a few counts of this clone. The chain couples TRBV4-3 to TRBJ2-1; 10 nucleotides align to TRBD2. This CDR3 is 15 amino acids long. V lost 0 bases and J lost 13; bases outside the gene matches: 9. The germline V gene has CDR1 LGHNA and CDR2 YSLEER. The CDR3, as DNA: TGCGCCAGCAGCCAAGATCGACTAGCGGGTTCCGTACAGTTCTTC. Residues: CASSQDRLAGSVQFF.

This chain joins TRBV9 and TRBJ2-5, with D perhaps matching TRBD1 or TRBD2 (5 bases each). CDR1 SGDLS and CDR2 YYNGEE come from the germline V gene. CDR3 size: 15 residues. Trimming stripped 3 bases from V and 7 bases from J, with 19 bases between. CDR3 sequence reads: CASSDRDPAGGTQYF. The CDR3 region has the DNA TGTGCCAGCAGCGACCGGGACCCAGCTGGCGGGACCCAGTACTTC.

The chain employs TRBV6-1 and TRBJ1-1; 8 nucleotides agree with TRBD1. V gave up 3 bases and J gave up 5 bases; unmatched junction bases: 11. The CDR3 is made up of 16 amino acids. The germline V gene has CDR1 MNHNS and CDR2 SASEGT. CDR3 region: CASSERDRFSGTEAFF. The CDR3 DNA sequence: TGTGCCAGCAGTGAGCGGGACAGGTTTTCGGGGACTGAAGCTTTCTTT.

The J gene is TRBJ2-1, the V gene TRBV6-5; TRBD1 might be the D (6 bases). The ends were cut back, 6 bases at V and 0 bases at J, with 6 bases in the middle. Germline V gene lookup returns CDR1 MNHEY and CDR2 SVGAGI. CDR3 length: 13 amino acids. CDR3 in DNA: TGTGCCAGCAGGGACAGCTCCTACAATGAGCAGTTCTTC. Protein sequence: CASRDSSYNEQFF.

Comment on this clone: A read error may be the cause here, since a much bigger clone is one base away. The chain combines TRBV2 with TRBJ2-3; no clear D. Germline V CDR1 and CDR2: SNHLY, FYNNEI. Trimming shortened V by 5 bases and J by 0 bases, and 3 bases separated the two germline ends. This CDR3 is 12 amino acids long. The CDR3, as DNA: TGTGCCAGCAGTTATAGCACAGATACGCAGTATTTT. Encoded protein: CASSYSTDTQYF.

This clone was picked up one time. CDR3 coding DNA: TGCGCCAGCAGCTTGGCCGGGGGTAATTCACCCCTCCACTTT. Encoded protein: CASSLAGGNSPLHF. The chain couples TRBV5-1 to TRBJ1-6, with D possibly TRBD1 on 5 matching bases. The V end was cut by 0 bases, the J end by 6 bases, with 7 bases between. The CDR3 has 14 amino acids. From germline, CDR1 is SGHRS and CDR2 YFSETQ.

This chain links TRBV2 with TRBJ1-1; D perhaps matches TRBD1 (6 bases). V lost 9 bases, J lost 1 base, and 15 bases lay in between. Looked up from germline, CDR1 is SNHLY and CDR2 is FYNNEI. The CDR3 sequence is 14 residues long. The CDR3 bases are TGTGCCAGTGCTGTTGGGGGCGCGAACACTGAAGCTTTCTTT. It specifies CASAVGGANTEAFF. Supplemented by reference TRBV2 and TRBJ1-1, the full variable domain reads EPEVTQTPSHQVTQMGQEVILRCVPISNHLYFYWYRQILGQKVEFLVSFYNNEISEKSEIFDDQFSVERPDGSNFTLKIRSTKLEDSAMYFCASAVGGANTEAFFGQGTRLTVV.

This sequence joins TRBV5-1 and TRBJ2-5; unclear D gene. Between the trimmed V and J ends, which lost 0 bases and 4 bases, there was a span of 10 bases. There are 14 residues in the CDR3. Looked up from germline, CDR1 is SGHRS and CDR2 is YFSETQ. Here the CDR3 reads CASSLVGSRETQYF. DNA for the CDR3: TGCGCCAGCAGCTTGGTGGGGTCCCGAGAGACCCAGTACTTC. The full variable domain, with the rest looked up from reference TRBV5-1 and TRBJ2-5, is KAGVTQTPRYLIKTRGQQVTLSCSPISGHRSVSWYQQTPGQGLQFLFEYFSETQRNKGNFPGRFSGRQFSNSRSEMNVSTLELGDSALYLCASSLVGSRETQYFGPGTRLLVL.

This rearrangement joins TRBV7-8 to TRBJ2-1, with a possible D match to TRBD2 (5 bases). Germline assignment: CDR1 SGHVS and CDR2 FQNEAQ. The germline V and J ends were trimmed by 1 base and 5 bases, with 12 bases remaining between them. The CDR3 covers 15 residues. This chain's CDR3 is CASSLVSLAHNEQFF. DNA of the CDR3: TGTGCCAGCAGCTTAGTATCCCTAGCCCACAATGAGCAGTTCTTC.

The chain uses TRBV3-1 (or the pseudogene TRBV3-2) and TRBJ2-4; D gene uncertain. Germline V lookup: CDR1 LGHDT, CDR2 YNNKEL (reference sequence). Trimming removed 2 bases at V and 16 bases at J, with 24 bases between. This CDR3 contains 15 residues. This CDR3 reads CASSQISAQISPLYF. The CDR3 DNA reads as TGTGCCAGCAGCCAAATCTCAGCCCAAATATCCCCCCTCTACTTC.

The V gene is TRBV29-1, the J gene TRBJ1-1; TRBD1 matches at 12 bases. J gave up 0 bases and V 5 bases, and 4 bases lay outside the gene matches. Germline V gene data show CDR1 as SQVTM and CDR2 as ANQGSEA. The CDR3 covers 15 residues. The DNA of the CDR3 is TGCAGCGTTCGGGACAGGGGGCGCCTGAACACTGAAGCTTTCTTT. This translates into CSVRDRGRLNTEAFF.

The chain is built from TRBV9 and TRBJ2-3; D may be TRBD2 (6 bases). CDR1 SGDLS and CDR2 YYNGEE come from the germline V gene. V was clipped by 3 bases and J by 4 bases, with 12 bases between them. The CDR3 is 14 residues long. CDR3 sequence: CASSGTSNPDTQYF. As DNA, the CDR3 is TGTGCCAGCAGCGGAACTAGCAACCCAGATACGCAGTATTTT.

Only one count was recorded for this clone. The V and J genes are TRBV11-1 and TRBJ2-7, with a weak D call TRBD1 (5 bases). CDR3 size: 15 residues. From germline, CDR1 is SGHAT and CDR2 FQDESV (reference sequence). The germline V and J ends were trimmed by 1 base and 3 bases, with 13 bases remaining between them. CDR3 residues: CASSLDAVTGYEQYF. The CDR3 nucleotides are TGTGCCAGCAGCTTAGATGCGGTAACAGGCTACGAGCAGTACTTC.

The rearrangement links TRBV7-8 to TRBJ1-5; TRBD1 is a possible D gene (5 bases). This CDR3 spans 16 amino acids. Germline-derived CDR1 and CDR2 are SGHVS and FQNEAQ. V was shortened by 3 bases and J by 5 bases, with 17 bases between the two germline ends. CDR3 amino acids: CASSLRVVGEYQPQHF. The CDR3 coding sequence is TGTGCCAGCAGCTTGCGGGTAGTGGGGGAATATCAGCCCCAGCATTTT.

A single count supports this clone. The chain uses TRBV7-2 and TRBJ1-2; no definite D call. The germline gives CDR1 SGHTA, CDR2 FQGNSA. The CDR3 length is 13 residues. The V and J ends lost 5 bases and 4 bases respectively, with 11 bases between them. The CDR3 region is CASSLVLGYGYTF. DNA for the CDR3: TGTGCCAGCAGCCTTGTCCTAGGCTATGGCTACACCTTC. Variable domain in full (rest from reference TRBV7-2 and TRBJ1-2): GAGVSQSPSNKVTEKGKDVELRCDPISGHTALYWYRQSLGQGLEFLIYFQGNSAPDKSGLPSDRFSAERTGGSVSTLTIQRTQQEDSAVYLCASSLVLGYGYTFGSGTRLTVV.

This chain joins TRBV30 and TRBJ2-3; D call uncertain. V lost 2 bases, J lost 0 bases, and 12 bases lay in between. CDR3 length equals 15 residues. Germline V lookup: CDR1 GTSNPN, CDR2 SVGIG (reference sequence). The CDR3 is CAWSFSGGSTDTQYF. Written as DNA, the CDR3 is TGTGCCTGGAGTTTTTCTGGCGGTAGCACAGATACGCAGTATTTT. Full variable domain (remainder filled in from reference TRBV30 and TRBJ2-3): SQTIHQWPATLVQPVGSPLSLECTVEGTSNPNLYWYRQAAGRGLQLLFYSVGIGQISSEVPQNLSASRPQDRQFILSSKKLLLSDSGFYLCAWSFSGGSTDTQYFGPGTRLTVL.

This clone was counted between two and nine times. V usage is TRBV2 and J usage is TRBJ1-2; perhaps TRBD1 as D (5 bases). Trimming stripped 6 bases from V and 4 bases from J, with 18 bases between. This CDR3 region has 15 residues. Germline lookup yields CDR1 SNHLY and CDR2 FYNNEI. CDR3 loop: CASRELRDRGYGYTF. In DNA form, the CDR3 reads TGTGCCAGCAGGGAGCTCAGGGACCGTGGCTATGGCTACACCTTC.

The chain recombines TRBV4-1 with TRBJ2-3, with 11 bases matching TRBD2. Germline CDR1 is MGHRA and CDR2 is YSYEKL. The CDR3 extends over 15 amino acids. V lost 4 bases, J lost 3 bases, and 3 bases stayed unmatched. CDR3 residues: CASSRSGRGTDTQYF. DNA for the CDR3: TGCGCCAGCAGCCGTAGCGGGAGGGGAACAGATACGCAGTATTTT.

This chain links TRBV4-3 with TRBJ2-7, with 7 bases that match TRBD1. The CDR3 sequence is 13 residues long. Germline CDR1 and CDR2: LGHNA and YSLEER. J was trimmed by 4 bases and V by 4 bases; bases with no gene match: 4. The CDR3 region has the DNA TGCGCCAGCAGCCTGGACAGGAGGTACGAGCAGTACTTC. Protein: CASSLDRRYEQYF.